This T cell receptor beta chain was captured in a study of shared clonotypes between healthy human individuals. Produced via immunoSEQ multiplex PCR; TCRdb's table is partial and in-frame only. This sample carries hundreds of thousands of clones, about two thirds of them seen once, and the ten largest clones take 1.8%. The CDR3 runs to 15 residues. V lost 5 bases and J lost 8, with 19 bases in between. CDR1 is MNHEY and CDR2 is SMNVEV in the germline V gene (reference sequence). Sequencing was carried out using memory CD4+ T cells sorted from blood. Indicated subset: CD45RA-negative fraction. The sequence came from a woman younger than 45 in good health. The V and J genes are TRBV27 and TRBJ2-1; maybe TRBD2 (7 bases). The CDR3 bases are TGTGCCAGCAGTCCTACTAGGGGGGGCTTCTATGAGCAGTTCTTC. Amino acid sequence: CASSPTRGGFYEQFF.